These 20 T cell receptor beta chains originate from one sample sequenced in a study of glioma-infiltrating T cells. The iRepertoire nested amplicon-rescue multiplex PCR amplified TCR alpha and beta CDR3s from RNA. TCRdb itself ran the multiplex PCR reads through MiXCR, one entry per CDR3 protein. The sample includes 150,000 or so distinct CDR3 sequences, roughly two fifths seen only once; the top ten take around 20%. The specimen sequenced was glioma tissue, nonneoplastic brain tissue, or PBMCs (not recorded which). The receptor set was obtained from a human donor with low-grade glioma or glioblastoma, undergoing nonglioma brain surgery, or in good health (not recorded which).

This chain connects TRBV28 to TRBJ1-1; D remains unclear. CDR3 size: 13 residues. V was clipped by 8 bases and J by 1 base, with 11 bases between them. Per germline, CDR1 MDHEN and CDR2 SYDVKM. CDR3 nucleotide sequence: TGTGCCAGCCTTGACGGATGGAACACTGAAGCTTTCTTT. It encodes CASLDGWNTEAFF.

This clonotype was counted only a few times. This chain connects TRBV7-9 to TRBJ2-5; no clear D. Germline values: CDR1 SEHNR, CDR2 FQNEAQ (reference sequence). V shed 3 bases and J shed 2 bases, with 7 bases lying between them. CDR3 length: 13 amino acids. CDR3 loop: CASSLKEQETQYF. The CDR3 region has the DNA TGTGCCAGCAGCTTGAAAGAACAAGAGACCCAGTACTTC.

The chain carries TRBV19 and TRBJ1-6, with 9 nucleotides matching TRBD1. The V segment lost 7 bases and the J segment 8 bases; nucleotides outside the gene matches: 3. This CDR3 comprises 13 residues. Germline CDR1 is LNHDA and CDR2 is SQIVND (reference sequence). The CDR3 DNA reads as TGTGCCAGTAAGGGACAGGGAGATTCACCCCTCCACTTT. Translated: CASKGQGDSPLHF.

This chain connects TRBV4-2 to TRBJ2-2, with 10 bases aligning to TRBD2. The CDR3 has 17 residues. V gave up 5 bases and J gave up 0 bases; unmatched junction bases: 6. CDR1 is LGHNA and CDR2 is YNFKEQ in the germline V gene. The CDR3 region has the DNA TGTGCCAGCAGCTTACGGACTAGCGGAACGAACACCGGGGAGCTGTTTTTT. Translated: CASSLRTSGTNTGELFF.

This clonotype was observed a handful of times. The chain links TRBV27 to TRBJ1-5; D remains ambiguous. Germline V gene data show CDR1 as MNHEY and CDR2 as SMNVEV (reference sequence). CDR3 size: 15 residues. The V end lost 8 bases, the J end lost 1 base, and 15 bases lay between the germline ends. CDR3: CASGLRTSSNQPQHF. In DNA form, the CDR3 reads TGTGCCAGCGGGCTTAGGACCTCCAGCAATCAGCCCCAGCATTTT.

The chain combines TRBV27 with TRBJ2-7, with 8 positions matching TRBD2. Germline CDR1 is MNHEY and CDR2 is SMNVEV (reference sequence). J gave up 5 bases and V 0 bases, and 6 bases lay outside the gene matches. This CDR3 region has 15 residues. This CDR3 is CASSLSPGGHNEQYF. In DNA, the CDR3 is TGTGCCAGCAGTTTATCCCCGGGGGGGCACAACGAGCAGTACTTC.

CDR3 amino acids: CASSLRGHTEAFF. Written as DNA, the CDR3 is TGTGCCAGCAGCCTCAGGGGGCACACTGAAGCTTTCTTT. V and J are TRBV12-3 or TRBV12-4 and TRBJ1-1; TRBD1 matches at 8 bases. The CDR3 sequence is 13 residues long. After removal of 6 bases from V and 3 bases from J, the junction contained 3 bases not matched to a gene.

The chain links TRBV18 to TRBJ2-1, with D perhaps TRBD2 (6 bases). CDR1 KGHSH and CDR2 LQKENI come from the germline V gene. The CDR3 runs 16 residues. Trimming removed 0 bases from V and 4 bases from J, with 13 bases in between. This CDR3 reads CASSPPVGRIYNEQFF. As DNA, the CDR3 is TGTGCCAGCTCACCACCGGTGGGGAGGATATACAATGAGCAGTTCTTC. Using reference TRBV18 and TRBJ2-1 for the parts outside the CDR3, the full variable domain is NAGVMQNPRHLVRRRGQEARLRCSPMKGHSHVYWYRQLPEEGLKFMVYLQKENIIDESGMPKERFSAEFPKEGPSILRIQQVVRGDSAAYFCASSPPVGRIYNEQFFGPGTRLTVL.

V is TRBV24-1 and J is TRBJ1-2; TRBD1 is a possible D gene (6 bases). V was cut by 3 bases and J by 13 bases, with 14 bases left in between. Per the germline V gene, CDR1 is KGHDR and CDR2 is SFDVKD. This CDR3 contains 12 residues. DNA of the CDR3: TGTGCCACCAGTGATACAGGGTTATCGATCACCTTC. Translation gives CATSDTGLSITF.

This clonotype appeared a few times. J is TRBJ2-1 and V is TRBV25-1; D is unclear. V lost 1 base and J lost 0, with 7 bases in between. CDR3 length: 15 residues. Germline lookup yields CDR1 MGHDK and CDR2 SYGVNS. The CDR3 loop reads CASSESTSSYNEQFF. The CDR3 DNA follows: TGTGCCAGCAGTGAATCGACGAGCTCCTACAATGAGCAGTTCTTC.

This clonotype was observed a few times. The chain has TRBV10-2 and TRBJ1-5; 8 bases agree with TRBD1. The CDR3 runs 14 residues. Unmatched junction bases numbered 4, after V lost 2 bases and J lost 7 bases. Germline V lookup: CDR1 WSHSY, CDR2 SAAADI. The CDR3 DNA is TGCGCCAGCAGTGAGCCAGGGGGCGGACAGCCCCAGCATTTT. Translation gives CASSEPGGGQPQHF.

This chain uses TRBV20-1 with TRBJ1-2, with 8 bases fitting TRBD1. Germline CDR1 reads DFQATT; CDR2 reads SNEGSKA (reference sequence). CDR3 length: 13 residues. V gave up 0 bases and J gave up 8 bases; unmatched junction bases: 5. The DNA of the CDR3 is TGCAGTGCTAGAGAAACAGGGGGTAAAGGCTACACCTTC. Its protein product is CSARETGGKGYTF.

The genes are TRBV19 and TRBJ1-2; no clear D. The CDR3 length is 12 residues. Germline V gene data show CDR1 as LNHDA and CDR2 as SQIVND (reference sequence). Deletions cut 5 bases from V and 6 bases from J, with 10 bases between. The CDR3 loop is CASSGSGNGYTF. CDR3 DNA: TGTGCCAGTAGTGGGTCGGGAAATGGCTACACCTTC. The full variable domain, in which reference TRBV19 and TRBJ1-2 provide the parts outside the CDR3, is DGGITQSPKYLFRKEGQNVTLSCEQNLNHDAMYWYRQDPGQGLRLIYYSQIVNDFQKGDIAEGYSVSREKKESFPLTVTSAQKNPTAFYLCASSGSGNGYTFGSGTRLTVV.

This clonotype was observed a few times. The CDR3 is CASSQTGLISSPLHF. CDR3 nucleotides: TGCGCCAGCAGCCAGACGGGACTGATAAGTTCACCCCTCCACTTT. This chain links TRBV4-1 with TRBJ1-6, with D possibly matching TRBD1 (5 bases). The CDR3 has 15 amino acids. The ends were cut back, 3 bases at V and 9 bases at J, with 15 bases in the middle. Per germline, CDR1 MGHRA and CDR2 YSYEKL.

The chain uses TRBV6-9 and TRBJ2-5; 7 nucleotides align to TRBD1. The germline V gene encodes CDR1 MNHGY and CDR2 SVAAGI. The CDR3 contains 17 residues. Trimming cost V 4 bases and J 3 bases; bases outside gene matches: 14. The CDR3 protein is CASSFLQGVRGKETQYF. The CDR3 DNA follows: TGTGCCAGCAGTTTCCTTCAGGGGGTCAGGGGGAAAGAGACCCAGTACTTC.

The chain joins TRBV6-1 to TRBJ1-5; possibly TRBD1 for D (5 bases). The CDR3 is made up of 18 amino acids. The germline V and J ends were trimmed by 5 bases and 6 bases, with 26 bases remaining between them. Germline CDR1 and CDR2: MNHNS and SASEGT. The CDR3 DNA reads as TGTGCCAGCAGTTATAATCAGAGGCAGGGCCGACTGGTTCAGCCCCAGCATTTT. Its protein is CASSYNQRQGRLVQPQHF.

For this clonotype: A much larger clone lies a single base off, so this may be a read error. In this CDR3 the conserved last residue, phenylalanine or tryptophan, is missing, so a read error is likely. This sequence joins TRBV20-1 and TRBJ2-6; D is unresolved. From germline, CDR1 is DFQATT and CDR2 SNEGSKA (reference sequence). Trimming shortened V by 5 bases and J by 0 bases, and 5 bases separated the two germline ends. This CDR3 comprises 13 residues. CDR3 loop: CSADSSGANVLTL. The DNA of the CDR3 is TGCAGTGCTGACTCCTCTGGGGCCAACGTCCTGACTTTA.

This clonotype came up a few times. V gene TRBV2 combines with J gene TRBJ2-3, with D hard to call. The CDR3 sequence is 12 residues long. Trimming stripped 3 bases from V and 5 bases from J, with 6 bases between. Germline V gene lookup returns CDR1 SNHLY and CDR2 FYNNEI. The CDR3 DNA is TGTGCCAGCAGTGAGGACCGAGATACGCAGTATTTT. This sequence encodes CASSEDRDTQYF.

The CDR3 region is CSARTETGTQETQYF. CDR3 nucleotide sequence: TGCAGTGCTAGAACCGAGACAGGGACTCAAGAGACCCAGTACTTC. The chain recombines TRBV20-1 with TRBJ2-5, with D possibly being TRBD1 (7 bases). V lost 2 bases, J lost 2 bases, and 15 bases lay in between. CDR3 length equals 15 residues. In germline, CDR1 is DFQATT, CDR2 SNEGSKA (reference sequence).

This clonotype was seen a few times. DNA for the CDR3: TGTGCCAGCATCAACGGACAGGGCACAGATACGCAGTATTTT. This translates into CASINGQGTDTQYF. The chain combines TRBV6-1 with TRBJ2-3, with 7 bases matching TRBD1. In germline, CDR1 is MNHNS, CDR2 SASEGT. CDR3 size: 14 residues. Unmatched junction bases numbered 5, after V lost 7 bases and J lost 1 base.